The count of the clone carrying this T cell receptor (beta chain) is one. After removal of 3 bases from V and 6 bases from J, the junction contained 6 bases not matched to a gene. CDR1 KGHSH and CDR2 LQKENI come from the germline V gene. This CDR3 has 14 residues. Only in-frame clones appear in the TCRdb table, and some are missing; sequencing was by immunoSEQ multiplex PCR. The sample holds some 300,000 clones; around 87% are singletons and the top ten take 1% to 1.5%. The sample comes from a study of blood T cell repertoires in COVID-19. V gene TRBV18 combines with J gene TRBJ1-1, with 8 nucleotides matching TRBD1. This receptor was obtained from a man between 70 and 80 years old with acute or convalescent COVID-19. Sample: peripheral blood. The CDR3 DNA sequence: TGTGCCAGCTCACCTACTACAGGGGGAGCTGAAGCTTTCTTT. Amino acid sequence: CASSPTTGGAEAFF.